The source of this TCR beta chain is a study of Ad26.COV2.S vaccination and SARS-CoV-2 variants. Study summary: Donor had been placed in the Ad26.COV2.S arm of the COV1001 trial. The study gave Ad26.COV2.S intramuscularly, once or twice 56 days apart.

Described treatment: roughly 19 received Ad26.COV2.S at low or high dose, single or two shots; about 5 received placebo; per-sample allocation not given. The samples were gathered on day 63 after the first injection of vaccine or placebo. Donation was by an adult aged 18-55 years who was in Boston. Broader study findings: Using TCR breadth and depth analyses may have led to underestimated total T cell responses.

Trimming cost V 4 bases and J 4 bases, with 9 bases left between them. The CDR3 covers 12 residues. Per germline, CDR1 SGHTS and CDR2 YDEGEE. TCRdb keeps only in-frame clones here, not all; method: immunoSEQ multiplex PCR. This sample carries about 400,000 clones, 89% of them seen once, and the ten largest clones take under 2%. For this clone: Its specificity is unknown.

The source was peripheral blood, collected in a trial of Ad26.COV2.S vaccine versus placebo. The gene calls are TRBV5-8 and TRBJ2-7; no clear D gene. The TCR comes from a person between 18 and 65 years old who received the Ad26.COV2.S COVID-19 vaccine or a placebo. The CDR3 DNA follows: TGTGCCAGCAGCCCTGGAGAGTACGAGCAGTACTTC. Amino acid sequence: CASSPGEYEQYF.